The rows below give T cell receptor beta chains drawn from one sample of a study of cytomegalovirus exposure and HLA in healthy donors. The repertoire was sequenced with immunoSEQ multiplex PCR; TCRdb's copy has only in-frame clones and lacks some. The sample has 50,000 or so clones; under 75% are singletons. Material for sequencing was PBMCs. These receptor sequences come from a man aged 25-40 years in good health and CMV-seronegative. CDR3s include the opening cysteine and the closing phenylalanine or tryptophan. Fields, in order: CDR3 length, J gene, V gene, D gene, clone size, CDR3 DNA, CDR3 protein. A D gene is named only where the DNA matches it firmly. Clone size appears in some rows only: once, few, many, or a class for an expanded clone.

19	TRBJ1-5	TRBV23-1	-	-	TGCGCCAGCGAACCAATTTGGGGCGAAATTACAGGCTTTGTTCAGCCCCAGCATTTT	CASEPIWGEITGFVQPQHF
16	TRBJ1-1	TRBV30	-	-	TGTGCCTGGAGTAGTTGGGGGGGGGTCATGAACACTGAAGCTTTCTTT	CAWSSWGGVMNTEAFF
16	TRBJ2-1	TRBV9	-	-	TGTGCCAGCAGCGTAGCTAGCGAGAGCTCCTACAATGAGCAGTTCTTC	CASSVASESSYNEQFF
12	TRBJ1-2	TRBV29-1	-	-	TGCAGCGTGGTTACTTTTAACTATGGCTACACCTTC	CSVVTFNYGYTF
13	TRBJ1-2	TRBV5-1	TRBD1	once	TGCGCCAGCAGCAGGACAGGGGACTATGGCTACACCTTC	CASSRTGDYGYTF
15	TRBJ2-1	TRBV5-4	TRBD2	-	TGTGCCAGCAGCTCCGGGACTAGCGGGAGGGGTGAGCAGTTCTTC	CASSSGTSGRGEQFF
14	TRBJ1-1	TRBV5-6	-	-	TGTGCCAGCAGAACACGGGGAGTTAACACTGAAGCTTTCTTT	CASRTRGVNTEAFF
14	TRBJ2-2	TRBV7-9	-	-	TGTGCCAGCAGCCACGATCGAGTGAGCGGGGAGCTGTTTTTT	CASSHDRVSGELFF
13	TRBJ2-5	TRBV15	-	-	TGTGCCACCAGCGGGGACTTGAGGGAGACCCAGTACTTC	CATSGDLRETQYF
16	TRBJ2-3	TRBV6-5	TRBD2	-	TGTGCCAGCAGGTACACTAGCGGGGCTAGCACAGATACGCAGTATTTT	CASRYTSGASTDTQYF
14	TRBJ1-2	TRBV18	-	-	TGTGCCAGCTCACCATCCACAGGGATGGATGGCTACACCTTC	CASSPSTGMDGYTF
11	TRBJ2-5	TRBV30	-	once	TGTGCCTCGAGCCAGCGGGAGACCCAGTACTTC	CASSQRETQYF
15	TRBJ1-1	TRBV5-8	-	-	TGTGCCAGCAGCCCTACGTCAAGGGGGAACACTGAAGCTTTCTTT	CASSPTSRGNTEAFF
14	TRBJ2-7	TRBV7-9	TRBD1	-	TGTGCCAGCAGCCCATGGGACAGCACCTACGAGCAGTACTTC	CASSPWDSTYEQYF
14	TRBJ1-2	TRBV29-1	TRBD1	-	TGCAGCGTCGGACAGGGCGGGCTCAACTATGGCTACACCTTC	CSVGQGGLNYGYTF
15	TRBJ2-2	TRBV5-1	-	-	TGCGCCAGCAGCTTGTCTGGGTCAGGAACCGGGGAGCTGTTTTTT	CASSLSGSGTGELFF
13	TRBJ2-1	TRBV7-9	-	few	TGTGCCAGCAGCTTTAGGGAGTTCGGTGAGCAGTTCTTC	CASSFREFGEQFF
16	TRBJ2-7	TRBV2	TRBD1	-	TGTGCCAGCAGTGTAGGGGACAGGGGAGTCAGGCCGGAGCAGTACTTC	CASSVGDRGVRPEQYF
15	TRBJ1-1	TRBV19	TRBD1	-	TGTGCCAGTAAATTTTTCACAGGGGGCTACACTGAAGCTTTCTTT	CASKFFTGGYTEAFF
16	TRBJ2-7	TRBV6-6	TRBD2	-	TGTGCCAGCAGTTCCGTAACGACTAGCGGGTCCTACGAGCAGTACTTC	CASSSVTTSGSYEQYF
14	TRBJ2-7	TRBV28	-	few	TGTGCCAGCAGTCCCGACTCGTTCTCCTACGAGCAGTACTTC	CASSPDSFSYEQYF
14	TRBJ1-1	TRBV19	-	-	TGTGCCAGTAGTATAACAGGCGTCCAGGGTGAAGCTTTCTTT	CASSITGVQGEAFF
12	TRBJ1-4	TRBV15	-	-	TGTGCCACCAGGGTACTTAATGAAAAACTGTTTTTT	CATRVLNEKLFF
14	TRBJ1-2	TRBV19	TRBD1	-	TGTGCCAGTAGTGTCGACAGGGGGGCCTATGGCTACACCTTC	CASSVDRGAYGYTF